This is a list of T cell receptor beta chains from one sample in a study of blood T cell repertoires in COVID-19. Measured with immunoSEQ multiplex PCR; TCRdb has only the in-frame clones, and not every one. In the table there are 93,000 or so clones, under 90% of which are singletons. Sequenced input: peripheral blood. These TCRs come from a human donor in a cohort sampled during active or convalescent COVID-19. Both conserved end residues are part of each CDR3. The order of the fields is J gene, V gene, clone size, D gene, CDR3 DNA, CDR3 protein. A D gene is named only where the DNA matches it firmly. Size values are once, few and many counts, or a class for expanded clones, and some rows have none.

TRBJ1-2 TRBV7-9 - - TGTGCCAGCAGCTTGAATCCAGGGGTGTATGGCTACACCTTC CASSLNPGVYGYTF
TRBJ1-4 TRBV21-1 - - TGTGCCATCGGGCGGGGTCAGGGAAATGAAAAACTGTTTTTT CAIGRGQGNEKLFF
TRBJ1-6 TRBV15 - - TGTGCCACCAGCAGAGTGGCCCATAACGTTTCACCCCTCCACTTT CATSRVAHNVSPLHF
TRBJ2-1 TRBV19 - TRBD2 TGTGCCAGTAGTACGCTAGCGGGGGGGATCAATGAGCAGTTCTTC CASSTLAGGINEQFF
TRBJ2-3 TRBV7-3 - - TGTGCCAGCAGCTCGTGGAGGGGCACAGATACGCAGTATTTT CASSSWRGTDTQYF
TRBJ2-1 TRBV2 - - TGTGCCAGCAGTGTCCGGGACAATCAGTTCTTC CASSVRDNQFF
TRBJ2-3 TRBV30 - TRBD2 TGTGCCTGGAGTCAGGGACTAGCGGGGGATACGCAGTATTTT CAWSQGLAGDTQYF
TRBJ2-2 TRBV10-1 few - TGCGCCAGCAGTGAAGCGAAAACCACCGGGGAGCTGTTTTTT CASSEAKTTGELFF
TRBJ1-5 TRBV5-5 - TRBD1 TGTGCCAGCAGCTCAGGGGGGAATCAGCCCCAGCATTTT CASSSGGNQPQHF
TRBJ1-2 TRBV25-1 - - TGTGCCAGCAGTGAATATTCGGGCAGGGTTGATGGCTACACCTTC CASSEYSGRVDGYTF
TRBJ2-3 TRBV7-2 once - TGTGCCAGCAGCTTAGCGCCCGTTGAGGGAACAGATACGCAGTATTTT CASSLAPVEGTDTQYF
TRBJ1-2 TRBV7-8 - TRBD1 TGTGCCAGCAGCGCCGACAGGGGCTATGGCTACACCTTC CASSADRGYGYTF
TRBJ2-3 TRBV3-1/TRBV3-2 - TRBD2 TGTGCCAGCAGCCAAGATACCGGGGGGGGCACAGATACGCAGTATTTT CASSQDTGGGTDTQYF
TRBJ1-5 TRBV29-1 once - TGCAGCGTGGGGGGGGGCGGCAATCAGCCCCAGCATTTT CSVGGGGNQPQHF
TRBJ1-1 TRBV18 - - TGTGCCAGCTCACCACCCGACAGCATGAACACTGAAGCTTTCTTT CASSPPDSMNTEAFF
TRBJ2-1 TRBV7-3 - TRBD1 TGTGCCAGCAGCTTAGAACAGGGGGCCCCCTACAATGAGCAGTTCTTC CASSLEQGAPYNEQFF
TRBJ2-5 TRBV25-1 - TRBD1 TGTGCCAGCAGTGAATTCGGCAGGGGGCTGGAGACCCAGTACTTC CASSEFGRGLETQYF
TRBJ2-3 TRBV21-1 - - TGTGCCAGCAGAAAAGGGGCAGCCACAGATACGCAGTATTTT CASRKGAATDTQYF
TRBJ2-1 TRBV25-1 - TRBD2 TGTGCCAGCAGTGAATTCGGGAGGTCGGACAATGAGCAGTTCTTC CASSEFGRSDNEQFF
TRBJ2-5 TRBV28 - - TGTGCCAGCAGTTGGGGCGCGTGGAGGGGTTTCCAAGAGACCCAGTACTTC CASSWGAWRGFQETQYF
TRBJ2-2 TRBV19 - - TGTGCCAGTAGATCTGGTGGAGCGAACACCGGGGAGCTGTTTTTT CASRSGGANTGELFF
TRBJ1-4 TRBV29-1 few - TGCAGCGTTGAGTTGGAGGTCAGCAAACTGTTTTTT CSVELEVSKLFF
TRBJ1-2 TRBV6-1 - - TGTGCCAGCAGTGAAGTTGGGCATGGCTACACCTTC CASSEVGHGYTF
TRBJ1-2 TRBV11-3 - - TGTGCCAGCAGCTTATATACAGGAACAGATGGCTACACCTTC CASSLYTGTDGYTF
TRBJ1-1 TRBV11-3 - - TGTGCCAGCAGCTTAGAGGGGGGGATGAACACTGAAGCTTTCTTT CASSLEGGMNTEAFF
TRBJ2-5 TRBV7-2 - TRBD2 TGTGCCAGCAGCCGTCGGACTAGCGGAGCGGGGTGGACCCAGTACTTC CASSRRTSGAGWTQYF
TRBJ1-1 TRBV4-1 - - TGCGCCAGCAGCCAAGATCGGGGGTACACTGAAGCTTTCTTT CASSQDRGYTEAFF
TRBJ1-5 TRBV19 - - TGTGCCAGTAGTATAGTGGGGGCAGATCAGCCCCAGCATTTT CASSIVGADQPQHF
TRBJ1-5 TRBV24-1 - TRBD1 TGTGCCACCAGTGACGGTGACAGGGGCTTGGGACAGCCCCAGCATTTT CATSDGDRGLGQPQHF
TRBJ1-5 TRBV28 once - TGTGCCAGCAGTCCCCCGGTTAGCAATCAGCCCCAGCATTTT CASSPPVSNQPQHF
TRBJ2-1 TRBV2 - TRBD2 TGTGCCAGCGGCGCGGGGGGCTACAATGAGCAGTTCTTC CASGAGGYNEQFF
TRBJ2-5 TRBV11-3 - - TGTGCCAGCAGCTTACGACATATCCAAGAGACCCAGTACTTC CASSLRHIQETQYF
TRBJ1-6 TRBV25-1 - TRBD1 TGTGCCAGCAGTCAGGGACAGGGGTATTCACCCCTCCACTTT CASSQGQGYSPLHF
TRBJ1-1 TRBV7-3 - - TGTGCCAGCAGCCCGCGGGGTGACACTGAAGCTTTCTTT CASSPRGDTEAFF
TRBJ1-2 TRBV6-5 - - TGTGCCAGCACCAGGGAGGCCTATGGCTACACCTTC CASTREAYGYTF
TRBJ2-3 TRBV7-3 - - TGTGCCAGCAGCATCCGGGACAATTCAGATACGCAGTATTTT CASSIRDNSDTQYF
TRBJ1-2 TRBV29-1 - TRBD1 TGCAGCGTTGGACAGGGGAACTATGGCTACACCTTC CSVGQGNYGYTF
TRBJ1-1 TRBV5-1 - - TGCGCCAGCAGCTTGGGGACCCAGGTGGGAGGGACTGAAGCTTTCTTT CASSLGTQVGGTEAFF
TRBJ1-2 TRBV19 - - TGTGCCAGTAGTACCCTGGGGAGGGGTGGAGGCTACACCTTC CASSTLGRGGGYTF
TRBJ1-5 TRBV11-3 once - TGTGCCAGCAGCCTCGATAGTAATCAGCCCCAGCATTTT CASSLDSNQPQHF
TRBJ1-1 TRBV10-1 - - TGCGCCAGCAGTGAGTCGCGGCAAAACACTGAAGCTTTCTTT CASSESRQNTEAFF
TRBJ1-2 TRBV2 - TRBD1 TGTGCCGAGCACCGGGCAGGGGGCGCCTATGGCTACACCTTC CAEHRAGGAYGYTF
TRBJ1-3 TRBV6-4 - - TGTGCCAGCAGTGACTCCGGCAGGGAGGCAGGAAACACCATATATTTT CASSDSGREAGNTIYF
TRBJ2-2 TRBV5-4 - TRBD2 TGTGCCAGCAGCTTAGCGGGGCACACCGGGGAGCTGTTTTTT CASSLAGHTGELFF
TRBJ1-6 TRBV11-1 - TRBD1 TGTGCCAGCAGCTTGCAGGGGGACAATTCACCCCTCCACTTT CASSLQGDNSPLHF
TRBJ2-5 TRBV5-5 - - TGTGCCAGCAGCCGAACCCTCGCAGGGACCCAGTACTTC CASSRTLAGTQYF
TRBJ2-7 TRBV24-1 - TRBD1 TGTGCCACCAGTGACACCGGGACAGGGATCCACGAGCAGTACTTC CATSDTGTGIHEQYF
TRBJ2-1 TRBV30 - - TGTGCCTGGAGTGTAGGGGGGGTCTACAATGAGCAGTTCTTC CAWSVGGVYNEQFF
TRBJ2-3 TRBV5-4 - TRBD2 TGTGCCAGCAGCTTGAAAGAGCGGGGGGGAACAGATACGCAGTATTTT CASSLKERGGTDTQYF
TRBJ2-5 TRBV7-3 - - TGTGCCAGCAGCTTAGGTGGTACAGGAGAGACCCAGTACTTC CASSLGGTGETQYF
TRBJ1-2 TRBV30 - TRBD1 TGTGCCTGGAGTGAAGTGAACAGGGGCTACTATGGCTACACCTTC CAWSEVNRGYYGYTF
TRBJ1-2 TRBV27 - - TGTGCCAGCAGTCCCGCCTTAGCTAACTATGGCTACACCTTC CASSPALANYGYTF
TRBJ1-6 TRBV19 - TRBD1 TGTGCCAGTAGTCCCCGGGACAGGGCCCTCTATAATTCACCCCTCCACTTT CASSPRDRALYNSPLHF